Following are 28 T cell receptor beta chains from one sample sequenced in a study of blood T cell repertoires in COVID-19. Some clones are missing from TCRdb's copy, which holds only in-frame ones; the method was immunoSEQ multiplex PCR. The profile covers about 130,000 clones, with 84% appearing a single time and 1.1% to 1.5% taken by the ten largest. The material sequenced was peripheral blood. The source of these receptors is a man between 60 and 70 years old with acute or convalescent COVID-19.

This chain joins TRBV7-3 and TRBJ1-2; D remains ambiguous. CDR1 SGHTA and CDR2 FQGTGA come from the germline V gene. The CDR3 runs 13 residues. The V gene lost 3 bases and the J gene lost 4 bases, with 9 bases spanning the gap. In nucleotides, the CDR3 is TGTGCCAGCAGCTTCTCACATTTCTATGGCTACACCTTC. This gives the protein CASSFSHFYGYTF.

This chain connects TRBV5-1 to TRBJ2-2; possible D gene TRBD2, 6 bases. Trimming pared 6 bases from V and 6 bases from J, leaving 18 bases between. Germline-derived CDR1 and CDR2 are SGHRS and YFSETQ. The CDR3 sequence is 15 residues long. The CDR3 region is CASTGGTQVAGELFF. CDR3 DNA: TGCGCCAGCACCGGCGGGACCCAAGTGGCCGGGGAGCTGTTTTTT.

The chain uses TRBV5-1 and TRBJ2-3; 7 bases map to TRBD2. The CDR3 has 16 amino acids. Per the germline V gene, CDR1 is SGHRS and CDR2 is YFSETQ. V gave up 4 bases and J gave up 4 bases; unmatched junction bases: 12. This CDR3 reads CASSPPGRGRADTQYF. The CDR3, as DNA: TGCGCCAGCAGCCCGCCGGGGAGAGGGAGGGCAGATACGCAGTATTTT. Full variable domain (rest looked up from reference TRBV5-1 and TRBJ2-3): KAGVTQTPRYLIKTRGQQVTLSCSPISGHRSVSWYQQTPGQGLQFLFEYFSETQRNKGNFPGRFSGRQFSNSRSEMNVSTLELGDSALYLCASSPPGRGRADTQYFGPGTRLTVL.

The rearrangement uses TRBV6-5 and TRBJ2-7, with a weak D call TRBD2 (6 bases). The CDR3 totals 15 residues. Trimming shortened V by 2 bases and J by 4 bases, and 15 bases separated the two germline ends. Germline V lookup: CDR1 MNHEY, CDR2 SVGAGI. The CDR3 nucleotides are TGTGCCAGCAGTTACCTTTCCTCAGGGAGGTACGAGCAGTACTTC. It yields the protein CASSYLSSGRYEQYF.

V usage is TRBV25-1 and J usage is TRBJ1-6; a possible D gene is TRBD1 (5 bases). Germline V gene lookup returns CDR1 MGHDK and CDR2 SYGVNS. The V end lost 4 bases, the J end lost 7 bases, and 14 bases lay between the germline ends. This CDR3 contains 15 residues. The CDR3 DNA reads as TGTGCCAGCAGTGTTAAATCAGGGATCAATTCACCCCTCCACTTT. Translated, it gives CASSVKSGINSPLHF.

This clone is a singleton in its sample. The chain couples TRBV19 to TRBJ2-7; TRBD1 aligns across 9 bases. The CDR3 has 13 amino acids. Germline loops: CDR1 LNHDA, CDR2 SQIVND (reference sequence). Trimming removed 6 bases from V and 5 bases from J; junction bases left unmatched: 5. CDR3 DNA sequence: TGTGCCAGTAGCCGGGACAGGGACCACGAGCAGTACTTC. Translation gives CASSRDRDHEQYF. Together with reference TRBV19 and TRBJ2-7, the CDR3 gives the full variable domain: DGGITQSPKYLFRKEGQNVTLSCEQNLNHDAMYWYRQDPGQGLRLIYYSQIVNDFQKGDIAEGYSVSREKKESFPLTVTSAQKNPTAFYLCASSRDRDHEQYFGPGTRLTVT.

CDR3 region: CASSQPGQGTNEQFF. CDR3 sequence (DNA): TGTGCCAGCAGCCAACCCGGACAGGGCACCAATGAGCAGTTCTTC. The gene calls are TRBV3-1 (or the pseudogene TRBV3-2) and TRBJ2-1; TRBD1 agrees at 8 bases. The CDR3 is 15 amino acids. CDR1 is LGHDT, CDR2 YNNKEL, per germline (reference sequence). The V gene end was trimmed by 2 bases and the J gene end by 6 bases; junction bases not matched to a gene: 6.

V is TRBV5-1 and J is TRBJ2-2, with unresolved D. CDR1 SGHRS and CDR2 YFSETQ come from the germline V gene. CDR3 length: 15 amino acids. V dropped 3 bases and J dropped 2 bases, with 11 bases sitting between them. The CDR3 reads CASSYSGANTGELFF. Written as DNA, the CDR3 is TGCGCCAGCAGCTACTCAGGTGCAAACACCGGGGAGCTGTTTTTT. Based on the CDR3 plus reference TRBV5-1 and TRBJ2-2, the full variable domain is KAGVTQTPRYLIKTRGQQVTLSCSPISGHRSVSWYQQTPGQGLQFLFEYFSETQRNKGNFPGRFSGRQFSNSRSEMNVSTLELGDSALYLCASSYSGANTGELFFGEGSRLTVL.

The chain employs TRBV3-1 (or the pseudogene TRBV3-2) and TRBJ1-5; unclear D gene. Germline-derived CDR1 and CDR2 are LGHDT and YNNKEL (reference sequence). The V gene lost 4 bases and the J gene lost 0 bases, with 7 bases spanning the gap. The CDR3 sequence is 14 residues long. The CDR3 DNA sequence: TGTGCCAGCAGCCCAAACTATAGCAATCAGCCCCAGCATTTT. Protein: CASSPNYSNQPQHF.

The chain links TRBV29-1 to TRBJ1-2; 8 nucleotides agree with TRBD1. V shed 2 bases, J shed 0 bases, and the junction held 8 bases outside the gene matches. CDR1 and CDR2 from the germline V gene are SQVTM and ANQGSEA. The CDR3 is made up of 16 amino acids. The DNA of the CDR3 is TGCAGCGTTGAAATACGGGACAGGACCTCTAACTATGGCTACACCTTC. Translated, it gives CSVEIRDRTSNYGYTF.

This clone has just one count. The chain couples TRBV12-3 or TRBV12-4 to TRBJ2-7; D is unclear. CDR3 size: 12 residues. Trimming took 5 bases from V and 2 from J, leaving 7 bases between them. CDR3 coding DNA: TGTGCCAGCAGTGAGAGAGCCTACGAGCAGTACTTC. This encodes CASSERAYEQYF.

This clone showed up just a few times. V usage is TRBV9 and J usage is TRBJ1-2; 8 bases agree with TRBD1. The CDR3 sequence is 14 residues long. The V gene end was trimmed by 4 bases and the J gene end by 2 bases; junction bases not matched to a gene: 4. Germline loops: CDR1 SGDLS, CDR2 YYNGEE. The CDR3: CASSKGQENYGYTF. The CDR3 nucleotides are TGTGCCAGCAGCAAGGGACAGGAGAACTATGGCTACACCTTC.

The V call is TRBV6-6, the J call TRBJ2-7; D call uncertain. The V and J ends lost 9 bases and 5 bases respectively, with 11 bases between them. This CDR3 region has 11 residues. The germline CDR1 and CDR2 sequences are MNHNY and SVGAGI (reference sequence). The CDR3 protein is CASLDQNEQYF. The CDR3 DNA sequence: TGTGCCAGTCTAGACCAAAACGAGCAGTACTTC.

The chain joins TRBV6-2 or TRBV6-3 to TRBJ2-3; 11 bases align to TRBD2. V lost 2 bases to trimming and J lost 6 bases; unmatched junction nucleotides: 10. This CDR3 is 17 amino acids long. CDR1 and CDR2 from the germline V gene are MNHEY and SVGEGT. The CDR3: CASSYAILAGGGDTQYF. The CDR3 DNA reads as TGTGCCAGCAGTTACGCGATTCTAGCGGGAGGAGGTGATACGCAGTATTTT.

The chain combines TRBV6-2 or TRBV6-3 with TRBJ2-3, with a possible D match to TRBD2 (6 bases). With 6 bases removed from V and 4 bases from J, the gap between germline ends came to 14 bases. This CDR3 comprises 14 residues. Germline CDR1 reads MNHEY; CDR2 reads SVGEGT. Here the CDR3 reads CASSLRAGSDTQYF. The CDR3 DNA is TGTGCCAGCAGCCTTCGGGCGGGGTCAGATACGCAGTATTTT.

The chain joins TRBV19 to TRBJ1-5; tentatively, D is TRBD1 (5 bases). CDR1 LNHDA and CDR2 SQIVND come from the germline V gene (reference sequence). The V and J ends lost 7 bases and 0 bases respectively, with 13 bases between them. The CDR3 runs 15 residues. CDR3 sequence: CASNPGGVSNQPQHF. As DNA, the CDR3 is TGTGCCAGTAACCCTGGGGGGGTTAGCAATCAGCCCCAGCATTTT.

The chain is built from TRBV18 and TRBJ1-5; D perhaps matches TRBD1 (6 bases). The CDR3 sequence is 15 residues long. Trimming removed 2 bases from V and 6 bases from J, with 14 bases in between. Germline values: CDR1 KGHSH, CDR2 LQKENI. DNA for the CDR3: TGTGCCAGCTCACCAGGCGGGGGCAGGGGTCAGCCCCAGCATTTT. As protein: CASSPGGGRGQPQHF.

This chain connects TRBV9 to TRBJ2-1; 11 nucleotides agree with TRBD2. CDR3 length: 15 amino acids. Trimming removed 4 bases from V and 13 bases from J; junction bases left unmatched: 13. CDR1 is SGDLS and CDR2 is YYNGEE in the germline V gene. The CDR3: CASSTNTPTSGAQFF. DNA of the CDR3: TGTGCCAGCAGCACTAACACCCCGACTAGCGGGGCCCAGTTCTTC.

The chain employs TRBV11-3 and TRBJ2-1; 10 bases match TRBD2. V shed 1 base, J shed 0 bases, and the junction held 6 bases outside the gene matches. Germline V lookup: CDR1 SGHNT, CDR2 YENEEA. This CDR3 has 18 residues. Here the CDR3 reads CASSLGLAGATSYNEQFF. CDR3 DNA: TGTGCCAGCAGCTTAGGGCTAGCGGGAGCGACCTCCTACAATGAGCAGTTCTTC.

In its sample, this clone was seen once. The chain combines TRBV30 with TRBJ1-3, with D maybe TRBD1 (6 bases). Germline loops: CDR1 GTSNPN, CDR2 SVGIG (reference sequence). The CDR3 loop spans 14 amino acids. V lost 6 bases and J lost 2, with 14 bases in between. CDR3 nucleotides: TGTGCCTGTCGGCTCCGGACAGCTGGAAACACCATATATTTT. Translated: CACRLRTAGNTIYF.

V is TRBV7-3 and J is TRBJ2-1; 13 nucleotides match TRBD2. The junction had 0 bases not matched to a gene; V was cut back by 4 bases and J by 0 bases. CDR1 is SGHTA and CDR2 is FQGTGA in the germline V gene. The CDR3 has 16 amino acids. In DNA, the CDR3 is TGTGCCAGCAGCTGGACTAGCGGGAGCTCCTACAATGAGCAGTTCTTC. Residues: CASSWTSGSSYNEQFF. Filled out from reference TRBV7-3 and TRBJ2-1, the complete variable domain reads GAGVSQTPSNKVTEKGKYVELRCDPISGHTALYWYRQSLGQGPEFLIYFQGTGAADDSGLPNDRFFAVRPEGSVSTLKIQRTERGDSAVYLCASSWTSGSSYNEQFFGPGTRLTVL.

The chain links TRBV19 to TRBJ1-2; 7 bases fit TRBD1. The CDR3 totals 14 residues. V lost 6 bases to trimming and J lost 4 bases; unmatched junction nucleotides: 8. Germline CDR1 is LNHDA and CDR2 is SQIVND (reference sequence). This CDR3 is CASSPRDRVYGYTF. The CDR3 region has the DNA TGTGCCAGTAGCCCCCGGGACAGAGTCTATGGCTACACCTTC.

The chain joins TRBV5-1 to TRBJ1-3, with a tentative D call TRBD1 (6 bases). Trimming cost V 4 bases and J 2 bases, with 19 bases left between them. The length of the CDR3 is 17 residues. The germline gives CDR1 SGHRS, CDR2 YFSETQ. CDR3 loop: CASSLHPGAPPGNTIYF. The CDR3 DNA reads TGCGCCAGCAGCCTGCACCCAGGGGCTCCCCCTGGAAACACCATATATTTT.

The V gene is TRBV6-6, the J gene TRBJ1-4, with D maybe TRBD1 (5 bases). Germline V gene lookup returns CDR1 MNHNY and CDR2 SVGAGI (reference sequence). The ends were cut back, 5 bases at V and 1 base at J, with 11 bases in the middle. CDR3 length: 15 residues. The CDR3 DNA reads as TGTGCCAGCAGTCCGCGGACAATAACTAATGAAAAACTGTTTTTT. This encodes CASSPRTITNEKLFF.

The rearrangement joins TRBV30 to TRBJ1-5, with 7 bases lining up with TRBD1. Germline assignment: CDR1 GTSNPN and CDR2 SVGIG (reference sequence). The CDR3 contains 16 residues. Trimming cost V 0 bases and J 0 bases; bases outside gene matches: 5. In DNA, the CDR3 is TGTGCCTGGAGTGTACAGGGGATGGTTAGCAATCAGCCCCAGCATTTT. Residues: CAWSVQGMVSNQPQHF.

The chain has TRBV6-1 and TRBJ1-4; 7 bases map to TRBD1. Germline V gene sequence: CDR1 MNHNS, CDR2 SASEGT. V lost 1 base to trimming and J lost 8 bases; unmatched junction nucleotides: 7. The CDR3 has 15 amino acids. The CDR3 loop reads CASSEGDRNGEKLFF. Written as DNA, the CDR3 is TGTGCCAGCAGTGAAGGGGACAGAAACGGAGAAAAACTGTTTTTT.

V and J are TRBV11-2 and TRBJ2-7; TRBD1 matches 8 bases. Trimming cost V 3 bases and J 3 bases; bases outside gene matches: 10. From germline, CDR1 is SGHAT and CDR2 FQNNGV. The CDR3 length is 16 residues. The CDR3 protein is CASSFFSGGFDYEQYF. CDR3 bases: TGTGCCAGCAGCTTTTTCTCAGGGGGCTTTGACTACGAGCAGTACTTC.

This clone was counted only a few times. CDR3 in DNA: TGTGCCAGTAGTACCCTCCTCGGCTATGGCTACACCTTC. Its protein product is CASSTLLGYGYTF. This sequence joins TRBV19 and TRBJ1-2; D is ambiguous. Per the germline V gene, CDR1 is LNHDA and CDR2 is SQIVND (reference sequence). The germline V and J ends were trimmed by 4 bases and 4 bases, with 10 bases remaining between them. The length of the CDR3 is 13 residues.